A single count supports the clone carrying this T cell receptor (beta chain). These data belong to a study of T cell changes during pregnancy in multiple sclerosis. TCRdb keeps only in-frame clones here, not all; method: immunoSEQ multiplex PCR. The profile shows tens of thousands of clones, 94% of them singletons. Germline CDR1 and CDR2: KGHSH and LQKENI. V was cut by 3 bases and J by 7 bases, with 18 bases left in between. The CDR3 loop spans 16 amino acids. Source: peripheral blood, taken in the second trimester of pregnancy. The sequence was obtained from a female donor in good health, enrolled as a control in a pregnancy study. The chain uses TRBV18 and TRBJ1-4; no reliable D call. In nucleotides, the CDR3 is TGTGCCAGCTCACCTTCGGTCCACAGCCTCTCTGAAAAACTGTTTTTT. It codes for CASSPSVHSLSEKLFF.